This note documents a single T cell receptor (beta chain) sequence. What it binds is unknown. Measured with immunoSEQ multiplex PCR; TCRdb has only the in-frame clones, and not every one. The sample yields 200,000 to 250,000 clones, about 95% seen once. The entry originates in a study of T cell responses to AZD1222 COVID-19 vaccine. V gave up 3 bases and J gave up 7 bases, with 12 bases separating them. CDR1 and CDR2 from the germline V gene are SEHNR and FQNEAQ (reference sequence). The CDR3 contains 13 residues. Findings and limits, study-wide: The study sampled repertoires only after the peak T cell response. Clonal diversity may have been underestimated in mostly white British donors.

This chain links TRBV7-9 with TRBJ1-1; D gene uncertain. The receptor's source is an adult who received the MenACWY meningococcal vaccine as a control. Sequencing was performed on peripheral blood, taken 28 days after the second dose of the MenACWY control vaccine. The DNA for the CDR3 is TGTGCCAGCAGCTTTGCGGGTACTGGTGAAGCTTTCTTT. Its protein is CASSFAGTGEAFF.